This T cell receptor beta chain is drawn from a study of T-cell memory formation after mild COVID-19. TCRdb ran MiXCR on the 5' RACE reads and lists one entry per CDR3 protein. The sample consists of some 190,000 distinct CDR3 sequences, 16% of them appearing once. V lost 4 bases to trimming and J lost 4 bases, with 10 bases between them. CDR3 length: 13 residues. Germline CDR1 MGHRA, CDR2 YSYEKL. This sequence joins TRBV4-1 and TRBJ1-2; a weak D match, TRBD1 (6 bases). What was sequenced was PBMCs or a T cell subset sorted from them (not recorded which). This clonotype originated in an adult woman who had mild COVID-19 (a few samples of this study predate the infection). Cell type and time point are not known. The DNA of the CDR3 is TGCGCCAGCAGCCGAACAGGGATCTATGGCTACACCTTC. Amino acids: CASSRTGIYGYTF.